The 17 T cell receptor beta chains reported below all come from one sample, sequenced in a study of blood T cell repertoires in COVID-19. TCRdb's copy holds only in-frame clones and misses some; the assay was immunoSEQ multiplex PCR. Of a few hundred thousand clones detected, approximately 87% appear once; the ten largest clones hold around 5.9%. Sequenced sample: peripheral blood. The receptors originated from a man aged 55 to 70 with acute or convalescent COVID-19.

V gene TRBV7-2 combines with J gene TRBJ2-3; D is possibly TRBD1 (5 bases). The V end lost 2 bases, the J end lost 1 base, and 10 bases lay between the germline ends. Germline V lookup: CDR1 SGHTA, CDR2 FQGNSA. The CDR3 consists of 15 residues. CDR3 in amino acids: CASSLLGVGTDTQYF. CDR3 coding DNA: TGTGCCAGCAGCTTATTAGGGGTCGGCACAGATACGCAGTATTTT.

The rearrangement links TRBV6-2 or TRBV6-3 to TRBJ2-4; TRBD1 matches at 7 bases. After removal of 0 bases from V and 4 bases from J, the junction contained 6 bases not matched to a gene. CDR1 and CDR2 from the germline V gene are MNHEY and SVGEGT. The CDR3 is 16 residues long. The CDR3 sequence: CASSYSTGTVKNIQYF. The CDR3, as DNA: TGTGCCAGCAGTTACTCCACCGGGACAGTGAAAAACATTCAGTACTTC.

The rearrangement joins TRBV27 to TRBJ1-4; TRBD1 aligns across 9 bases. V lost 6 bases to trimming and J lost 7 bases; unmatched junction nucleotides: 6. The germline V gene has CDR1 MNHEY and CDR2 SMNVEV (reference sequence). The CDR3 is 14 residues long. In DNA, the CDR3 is TGTGCCAGCAGCCTCACAGGGGGCCGTGAAAAACTGTTTTTT. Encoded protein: CASSLTGGREKLFF.

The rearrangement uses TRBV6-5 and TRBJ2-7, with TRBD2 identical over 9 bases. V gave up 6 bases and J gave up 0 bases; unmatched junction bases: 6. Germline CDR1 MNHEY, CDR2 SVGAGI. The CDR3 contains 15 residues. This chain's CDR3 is CASRMTSGNSYEQYF. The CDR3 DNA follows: TGTGCCAGCAGGATGACTAGCGGAAACTCCTACGAGCAGTACTTC.

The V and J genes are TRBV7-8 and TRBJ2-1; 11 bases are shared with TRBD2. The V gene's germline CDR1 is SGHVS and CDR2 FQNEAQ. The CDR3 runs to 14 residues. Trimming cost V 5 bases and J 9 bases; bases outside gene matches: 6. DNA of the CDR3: TGTGCCAGCAGCGAACTAGCGGGAGTGGGTGAGCAGTTCTTC. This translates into CASSELAGVGEQFF.

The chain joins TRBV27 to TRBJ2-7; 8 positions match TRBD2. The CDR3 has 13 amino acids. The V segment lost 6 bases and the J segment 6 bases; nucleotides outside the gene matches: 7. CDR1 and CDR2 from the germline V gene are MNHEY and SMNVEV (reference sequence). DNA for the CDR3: TGTGCCAGCAGGGGACTAGGGTCGATCGAGCAGTACTTC. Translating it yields CASRGLGSIEQYF.

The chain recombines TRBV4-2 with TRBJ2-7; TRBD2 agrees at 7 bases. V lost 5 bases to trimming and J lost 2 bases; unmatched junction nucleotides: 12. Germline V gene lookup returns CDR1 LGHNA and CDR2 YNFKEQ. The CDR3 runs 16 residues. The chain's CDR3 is CASSLTRGSPAYEQYF. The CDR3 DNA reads TGTGCCAGCAGCTTAACACGCGGGAGCCCCGCCTACGAGCAGTACTTC.

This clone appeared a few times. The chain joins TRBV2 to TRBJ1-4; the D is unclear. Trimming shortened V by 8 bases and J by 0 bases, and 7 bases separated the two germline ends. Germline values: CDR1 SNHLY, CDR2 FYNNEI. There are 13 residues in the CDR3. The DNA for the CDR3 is TGTGCCAGCTGGGCAGCAACTAATGAAAAACTGTTTTTT. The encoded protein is CASWAATNEKLFF.

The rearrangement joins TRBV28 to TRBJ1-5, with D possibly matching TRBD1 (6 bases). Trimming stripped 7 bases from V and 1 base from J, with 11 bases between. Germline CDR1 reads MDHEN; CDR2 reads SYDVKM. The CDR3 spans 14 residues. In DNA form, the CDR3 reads TGTGCCAGCACCCCAGGGGAGAGCAATCAGCCCCAGCATTTT. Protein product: CASTPGESNQPQHF.

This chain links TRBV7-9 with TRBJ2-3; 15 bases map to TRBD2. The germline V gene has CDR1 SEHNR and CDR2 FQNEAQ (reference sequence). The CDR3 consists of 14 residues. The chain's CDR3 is CGWGTSGRTDTQYF. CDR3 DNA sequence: TGTGGCTGGGGGACTAGCGGGAGGACAGATACGCAGTATTTT.

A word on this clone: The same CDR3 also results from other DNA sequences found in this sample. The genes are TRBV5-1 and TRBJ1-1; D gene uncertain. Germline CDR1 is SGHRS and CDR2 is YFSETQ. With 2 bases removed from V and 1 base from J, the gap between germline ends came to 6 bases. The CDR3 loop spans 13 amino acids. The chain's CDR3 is CASSFNRNTEAFF. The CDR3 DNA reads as TGCGCCAGCAGCTTCAACAGGAACACTGAAGCTTTCTTT.

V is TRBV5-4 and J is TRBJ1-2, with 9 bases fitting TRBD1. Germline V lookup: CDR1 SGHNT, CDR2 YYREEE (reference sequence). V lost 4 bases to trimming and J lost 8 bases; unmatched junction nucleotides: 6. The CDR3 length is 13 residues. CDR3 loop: CASSPTGGKGYTF. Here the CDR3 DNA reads TGTGCCAGCAGCCCTACAGGGGGCAAGGGCTACACCTTC.

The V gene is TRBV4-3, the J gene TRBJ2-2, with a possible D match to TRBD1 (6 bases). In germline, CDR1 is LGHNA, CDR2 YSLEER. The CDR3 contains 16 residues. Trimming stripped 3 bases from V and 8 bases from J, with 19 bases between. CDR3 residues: CASSHHEGTIAGELFF. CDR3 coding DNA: TGCGCCAGCAGCCACCATGAGGGGACAATCGCAGGGGAGCTGTTTTTT.

The CDR3 coding sequence is TGTGCCAGCAGCCCAAGGTCGGGACAGGATTACTACGAGCAGTACTTC. It is translated as CASSPRSGQDYYEQYF. The V and J genes are TRBV11-3 and TRBJ2-7; TRBD1 matches at 8 bases. V dropped 5 bases and J dropped 3; count of bases not matched to a gene: 12. CDR1 is SGHNT, CDR2 YENEEA, per germline. The CDR3 runs to 16 residues.

In DNA form, the CDR3 reads TGCGCCAGCAGCCAAGAAGGACAGCCCGCAGCTAATGAAAAACTGTTTTTT. Translating gives CASSQEGQPAANEKLFF. This chain uses TRBV4-1 with TRBJ1-4, with D maybe TRBD1 (6 bases). The CDR3 length is 17 residues. The V and J ends lost 0 bases and 3 bases respectively, with 14 bases between them. Germline lookup yields CDR1 MGHRA and CDR2 YSYEKL.

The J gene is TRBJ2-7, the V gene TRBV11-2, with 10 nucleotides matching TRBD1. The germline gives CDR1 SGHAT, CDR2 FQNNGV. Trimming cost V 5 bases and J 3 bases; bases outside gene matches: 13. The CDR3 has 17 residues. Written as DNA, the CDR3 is TGTGCCAGCAGCCTCGACAGGGGGCGCGGGACTAACTACGAGCAGTACTTC. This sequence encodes CASSLDRGRGTNYEQYF. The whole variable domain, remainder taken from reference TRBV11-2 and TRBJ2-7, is EAGVAQSPRYKIIEKRQSVAFWCNPISGHATLYWYQQILGQGPKLLIQFQNNGVVDDSQLPKDRFSAERLKGVDSTLKIQPAKLEDSAVYLCASSLDRGRGTNYEQYFGPGTRLTVT.

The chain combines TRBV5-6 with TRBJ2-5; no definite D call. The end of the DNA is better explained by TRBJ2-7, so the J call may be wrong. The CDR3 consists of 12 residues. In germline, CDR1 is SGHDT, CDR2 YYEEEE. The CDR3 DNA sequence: TGTGCCAGCAGCCAGGCTTCCGGCGAGCAGTACTTC. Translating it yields CASSQASGEQYF.